The present T cell receptor (beta chain) was sequenced within a study of cytomegalovirus exposure and HLA in healthy donors. For this clone: What it binds is unknown.

General study findings and limits: There were a few CMV-associated chains whose specificity for CMV antigens was confirmed in vitro. Among CMV-associated TCR beta chains, most appeared HLA-restricted in a later analysis.

Germline-derived CDR1 and CDR2 are GTSNPN and SVGIG (reference sequence). The CDR3 extends over 15 amino acids. The V end lost 0 bases, the J end lost 5 bases, and 11 bases lay between the germline ends. The PCR had 60 Vbeta and 13 Jbeta primers. The table came from immunoSEQ multiplex PCR; TCRdb's copy has only in-frame clones and leaves some out. Of fewer than 200,000 clones in the sample, approximately 71% were seen once. This receptor was taken from a young woman in good health and CMV-seropositive. Sequences were obtained from PBMCs. The chain couples TRBV30 to TRBJ1-6; D uncertain. CDR3 in amino acids: CAWSVRADNNSPLHF. The DNA for the CDR3 is TGTGCCTGGAGTGTACGCGCCGATAATAATTCACCCCTCCACTTT.